The following is a T cell receptor (beta chain) sequence with its context. The antigen remains undetermined. The entry originates in a study of cytomegalovirus exposure and HLA in healthy donors. Study-level results: Most TCR sequences were seen very rarely across donors, but some public TCRs occurred in many.

Use of 60 Vbeta and 13 Jbeta primers characterized the PCR. TCRdb's table, derived via immunoSEQ multiplex PCR, lists solely in-frame clones and lacks some. Among 200,000 to 250,000 clones listed, 70% to 90% were seen once. CDR3 length: 19 amino acids. The TCR originated in a human donor in good health. The material sequenced was PBMCs. J is TRBJ1-3 and V is TRBV21-1; the table's D gene call, TRBD1, was not cross checked with the DNA. TRBV21-1 has pseudogene status. The chain's CDR3 is CASSRPSLEDNNSGNTIYF. The DNA of the CDR3 is TGTGCCAGCAGCAGGCCGAGCCTAGAGGACAATAACTCTGGAAACACCATATATTTT.